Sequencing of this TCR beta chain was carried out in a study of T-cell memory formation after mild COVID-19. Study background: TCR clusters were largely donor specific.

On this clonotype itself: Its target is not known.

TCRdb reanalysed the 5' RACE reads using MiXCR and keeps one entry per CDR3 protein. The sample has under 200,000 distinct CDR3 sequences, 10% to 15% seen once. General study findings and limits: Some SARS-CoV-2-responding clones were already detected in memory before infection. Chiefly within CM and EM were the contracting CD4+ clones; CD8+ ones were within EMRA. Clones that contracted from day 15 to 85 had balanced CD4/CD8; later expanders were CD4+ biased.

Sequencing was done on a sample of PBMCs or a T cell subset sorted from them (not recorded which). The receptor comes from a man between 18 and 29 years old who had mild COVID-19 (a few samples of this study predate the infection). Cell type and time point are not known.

The CDR3 bases are TGTGCCAGCAGCTCTTACCGGGACAGGGATTTAAAAGGCTACACCTTC. The encoded protein is CASSSYRDRDLKGYTF. V gene TRBV7-8 combines with J gene TRBJ1-2, with TRBD1 matching 9 bases. CDR1 and CDR2 from the germline V gene are SGHVS and FQNEAQ. V dropped 4 bases and J dropped 8; count of bases not matched to a gene: 14. The CDR3 extends over 16 amino acids.